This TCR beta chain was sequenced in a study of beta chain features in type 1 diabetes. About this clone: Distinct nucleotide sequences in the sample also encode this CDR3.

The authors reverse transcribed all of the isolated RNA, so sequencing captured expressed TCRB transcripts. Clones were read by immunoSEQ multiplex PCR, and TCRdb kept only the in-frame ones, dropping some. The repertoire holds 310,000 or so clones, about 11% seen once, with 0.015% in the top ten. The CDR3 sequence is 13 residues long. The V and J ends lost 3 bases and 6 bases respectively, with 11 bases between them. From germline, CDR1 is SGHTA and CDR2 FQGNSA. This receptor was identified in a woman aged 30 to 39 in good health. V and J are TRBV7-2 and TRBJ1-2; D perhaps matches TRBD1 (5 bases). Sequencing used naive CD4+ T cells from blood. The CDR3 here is CASSLRGGDGYTF. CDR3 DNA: TGTGCCAGCAGCTTGCGGGGGGGTGATGGCTACACCTTC.